Each of the 5 T cell receptor beta chains below was sequenced from the same sample in a study of blood T cell repertoires in COVID-19 (TCRdb year 2020). Library preparation used the immunoSEQ multiplex PCR assay. Sourced from immuneACCESS, this table was stored by TCRdb with only in-frame sequences that have V and J called. A share of the clones is absent; for the studies checked, an unresolved V gene accounts for under half, and the remainder has no known explanation. The sample table shows over 100,000 clones, and roughly 92% are seen once. Roughly 1.9% of the sample lies in the top ten. The specimen sequenced was peripheral blood. The receptors were gathered from a woman aged 50 to 60 with COVID-19, enrolled during active disease.

This CDR3 is CASSVGGVSTEAFF. DNA for the CDR3: TGTGCCAGCAGCGTAGGGGGGGTGAGCACTGAAGCTTTCTTT. The chain uses TRBV3-1 (or the pseudogene TRBV3-2) and TRBJ1-1; D may be TRBD1 (6 bases). The V end was cut by 5 bases, the J end by 4 bases, with 14 bases between. The CDR3 covers 14 residues. Germline-derived CDR1 and CDR2 are LGHDT and YNNKEL (reference sequence).

Only one count was recorded for this clone. The chain uses TRBV5-1 and TRBJ2-7, with D possibly being TRBD2 (6 bases). Trimming removed 1 base at V and 1 base at J, with 9 bases between. This CDR3 has 14 amino acids. Germline-derived CDR1 and CDR2 are SGHRS and YFSETQ. The CDR3 spells CASSLWRGSYEQYF. CDR3 DNA: TGCGCCAGCAGCTTGTGGCGGGGTTCCTACGAGCAGTACTTC.

This clone was recorded once. The genes are TRBV11-3 and TRBJ2-6; 9 bases map to TRBD1. V lost 0 bases, J lost 8 bases, and 5 bases stayed unmatched. Looked up from germline, CDR1 is SGHNT and CDR2 is YENEEA. The CDR3 covers 16 residues. The CDR3 DNA sequence: TGTGCCAGCAGCTTAGACTCCGGGACAGGGTCCAACGTCCTGACTTTC. Translation: CASSLDSGTGSNVLTF.

The gene calls are TRBV2 and TRBJ1-4, with 8 bases identical to TRBD1. Losses at the gene ends were 10 bases for V and 4 bases for J; bases not matched to a gene: 5. The CDR3 has 13 amino acids. CDR1 SNHLY and CDR2 FYNNEI come from the germline V gene. The DNA for the CDR3 is TGTGCCACCCGGACAGGGAATAATGAAAAACTGTTTTTT. This codes for CATRTGNNEKLFF.

Only one count was recorded for this clone. This sample also contains other DNA sequences that code for the same CDR3. This chain uses TRBV7-2 with TRBJ2-3; 8 bases map to TRBD1. The CDR3 length is 15 residues. Trimming took 5 bases from V and 3 from J; bases not matched to a gene: 7. The germline CDR1 and CDR2 sequences are SGHTA and FQGNSA. In DNA form, the CDR3 reads TGTGCCAGCAGCCTCGGGACAGGAAGGACAGATACGCAGTATTTT. Translation: CASSLGTGRTDTQYF. The full variable domain, with the rest looked up from reference TRBV7-2 and TRBJ2-3, is GAGVSQSPSNKVTEKGKDVELRCDPISGHTALYWYRQSLGQGLEFLIYFQGNSAPDKSGLPSDRFSAERTGGSVSTLTIQRTQQEDSAVYLCASSLGTGRTDTQYFGPGTRLTVL.